The source of this T cell receptor beta chain is a study of identical twins. Notes on the study in general: Carriage of fewer insertions was seen in abundant cord blood beta clonotypes, whereas memory repertoires showed none.

Germline V CDR1 and CDR2: SGHKS, YYEKEE (reference sequence). The CDR3 totals 13 residues. J lost 3 bases, V lost 5 bases, and 4 bases had no gene match. With no exceptions, donors were healthy Caucasians. Via MiXCR, TCRdb re-called the 5' RACE reads, giving one row per CDR3 protein. The sample holds 260,000 or so distinct CDR3 sequences, 6% to 8.5% seen once. In this sample, this clonotype turned up many times. Antigen: not known. The same sample was also studied in work on yellow fever vaccine responses in identical twins.

This chain connects TRBV5-5 to TRBJ1-2, with 7 nucleotides matching TRBD1. The source is a young woman in good health. Source material: CD8+ T cells sorted from blood. CDR3 DNA: TGTGCCAGCAGTTCCGGGACAGACTATGGCTACACCTTC. Translated, it gives CASSSGTDYGYTF.